This entry lists 13 T cell receptor beta chains sequenced from one sample in a study of blood T cell repertoires in COVID-19. The repertoire was sequenced with immunoSEQ multiplex PCR; TCRdb's copy has only in-frame clones and lacks some. The table shows about 28,000 clones, with 65% to 90% occurring only once. Sequencing input: peripheral blood. These receptors were taken from a human donor in a cohort sampled during active COVID-19.

The rearrangement links TRBV2 to TRBJ1-3, with 11 bases aligning to TRBD1. This CDR3 contains 16 residues. Unmatched junction bases numbered 14, after V lost 8 bases and J lost 8 bases. Per germline, CDR1 SNHLY and CDR2 FYNNEI. CDR3 amino acids: CASQGQGATAGDTIYF. DNA for the CDR3: TGTGCCAGCCAAGGACAGGGGGCGACCGCGGGGGACACCATATATTTT.

This clone was seen only a few times. Other DNA sequences in the sample encode the same CDR3. The chain uses TRBV7-9 and TRBJ1-6; D may be TRBD1 (5 bases). Germline assignment: CDR1 SEHNR and CDR2 FQNEAQ (reference sequence). Trimming left V 3 bases short and J 4 bases short, with 13 bases between. The CDR3 is 16 residues long. The CDR3 region has the DNA TGTGCCAGCAGCTTTGGGCAGGGTTTTTATAATTCACCCCTCCACTTT. Translated, it gives CASSFGQGFYNSPLHF.

A few counts support this clone. The chain recombines TRBV9 with TRBJ1-5; unclear D gene. Germline loops: CDR1 SGDLS, CDR2 YYNGEE. The CDR3 is 14 residues long. V was trimmed by 0 bases and J by 4 bases, leaving 8 bases between them. This chain's CDR3 is CASSVGEQNQPQHF. CDR3 coding DNA: TGTGCCAGCAGCGTAGGAGAACAGAATCAGCCCCAGCATTTT.

This rearrangement joins TRBV5-3 to TRBJ2-4; 14 bases line up with TRBD2. TRBV5-3 is flagged as an ORF with uncertain function. V lost 4 bases and J lost 14; bases outside the gene matches: 14. The CDR3 runs 16 residues. CDR3 loop: CARSPLGTSGGIYKYF. For the CDR3, the DNA is TGTGCCAGAAGCCCGCTGGGGACTAGCGGGGGCATCTATAAGTACTTC.

In its sample, this clone was seen a few times. The chain uses TRBV11-3 and TRBJ1-4; D remains unclear. This CDR3 has 15 residues. V gave up 5 bases and J gave up 4 bases, with 14 bases separating them. Germline lookup yields CDR1 SGHNT and CDR2 YENEEA. CDR3 amino acids: CASSHRHPLNEKLFF. DNA for the CDR3: TGTGCCAGCAGCCACCGACATCCACTTAATGAAAAACTGTTTTTT.

To note about this clone: An end of the junction differs from the germline gene, which may be a read error. The CDR3 spells CASSLGDSQETQYF. CDR3 nucleotides: TGTGCTAGCAGCTTAGGGGACAGCCAAGAGACCCAGTACTTC. The chain is built from TRBV7-7 and TRBJ2-5; 7 bases map to TRBD1. CDR3 size: 14 residues. The germline CDR1 and CDR2 sequences are SSHAT and FNYEAQ (reference sequence).

J is TRBJ1-2 and V is TRBV24-1; weak D call: TRBD1 (6 bases). Between the trimmed V and J ends, which lost 5 bases and 8 bases, there was a span of 17 bases. Germline CDR1 reads KGHDR; CDR2 reads SFDVKD. This CDR3 spans 14 amino acids. For the CDR3, the DNA is TGTGCCACCAGTGGTATTACAGGGCCAGGAGGCTACACCTTC. It translates to CATSGITGPGGYTF.

The CDR3 nucleotides read TGTGCCAGTAGTATCCGGGACACCCCCTCCTACGAGCAGTACTTC. It encodes CASSIRDTPSYEQYF. V and J are TRBV19 and TRBJ2-7, with TRBD1 as a possible D gene (6 bases). This CDR3 spans 15 amino acids. Germline V gives CDR1 LNHDA, CDR2 SQIVND (reference sequence). V lost 3 bases to trimming and J lost 0 bases, with 12 bases between them.

The V and J genes are TRBV11-2 and TRBJ2-5; TRBD1 might be the D (6 bases). Trimming stripped 5 bases from V and 1 base from J, with 11 bases between. The CDR3 length is 14 residues. Germline-derived CDR1 and CDR2 are SGHAT and FQNNGV. The CDR3 region is CASSRTALQETQYF. CDR3 DNA sequence: TGTGCCAGCAGCCGGACAGCCCTCCAAGAGACCCAGTACTTC.

V and J are TRBV6-2 or TRBV6-3 and TRBJ2-2; 10 positions match TRBD2. The germline V gene has CDR1 MNHEY and CDR2 SVGEGT. V shed 4 bases and J 5 bases; nucleotides not matched to a gene: 4. The CDR3 spans 15 residues. The CDR3 protein is CASSFLAGDTGELFF. In DNA, the CDR3 is TGTGCCAGCAGTTTTCTAGCGGGGGATACCGGGGAGCTGTTTTTT.

J is TRBJ2-7 and V is TRBV30; the match to TRBD1 covers 7 bases. Per germline, CDR1 GTSNPN and CDR2 SVGIG (reference sequence). The ends lost 2 bases at V and 0 bases at J; junction bases unmatched: 10. The CDR3 loop spans 16 amino acids. The CDR3 coding sequence is TGTGCCTGGAGTAAGGGCTTGACAGGGACCTCCTACGAGCAGTACTTC. Protein sequence: CAWSKGLTGTSYEQYF.

The chain carries TRBV21-1 and TRBJ1-3; the tabulated D call, TRBD1, remains unverified against the DNA. TRBV21-1 is a known pseudogene. The length of the CDR3 is 18 residues. The CDR3 sequence is CASSKGGWQGSSGNTIYF. For the CDR3, the DNA is TGTGCCAGCAGCAAAGGAGGCTGGCAGGGGAGCTCTGGAAACACCATATATTTT.

The gene calls are TRBV15 and TRBJ1-4; 7 positions agree with TRBD1. Germline V gives CDR1 LNHNV, CDR2 YYDKDF (reference sequence). This CDR3 is 16 amino acids long. The trim removed 2 bases at V and 8 bases at J, leaving 11 bases unmatched. DNA of the CDR3: TGTGCCACCAGCAGACTTGGGACAGTGGGGACCGAAAAACTGTTTTTT. Translating it yields CATSRLGTVGTEKLFF.